One and the same sample provided the 32 T cell receptor beta chains below, sequenced in a study of shared clonotypes between healthy human individuals. Assay used: immunoSEQ multiplex PCR; TCRdb lists only in-frame clones, some missing. Of approximately 1.5 million clones in the sample, nearly 99% were seen once. The material sequenced was naive CD4+ T cells sorted from blood. Subset of the sample: CD45RA+ positively selected. All receptors come from a man aged 30-40 years in good health.

As to this clone: This same CDR3 is encoded by further DNA sequences in the sample. V gene TRBV18 combines with J gene TRBJ2-3, with D unclear. Germline-derived CDR1 and CDR2 are KGHSH and LQKENI. V was shortened by 0 bases and J by 4 bases, with 5 bases between the two germline ends. The CDR3 consists of 13 residues. Written as DNA, the CDR3 is TGTGCCAGCTCACCACCTCCTTCAGATACGCAGTATTTT. Amino acids: CASSPPPSDTQYF.

The rearrangement joins TRBV15 to TRBJ2-3; D might be TRBD2 (6 bases). In germline, CDR1 is LNHNV, CDR2 YYDKDF (reference sequence). The CDR3 is 12 amino acids. V was trimmed by 8 bases and J by 4 bases, leaving 10 bases between them. The CDR3 here is CATGRNPDTQYF. The CDR3 nucleotides read TGTGCCACCGGGAGGAACCCAGATACGCAGTATTTT.

This chain uses TRBV7-2 with TRBJ2-7; weak D call: TRBD2 (6 bases). V shed 6 bases and J shed 6 bases, with 18 bases lying between them. CDR3 length: 14 residues. Germline assignment: CDR1 SGHTA and CDR2 FQGNSA. The CDR3 DNA reads as TGTGCCAGCAGACAACCAGGCGGGGTAACCGAGCAGTACTTC. This codes for CASRQPGGVTEQYF.

The V call is TRBV7-9, the J call TRBJ2-5, with D uncertain. Germline V lookup: CDR1 SEHNR, CDR2 FQNEAQ (reference sequence). The CDR3 has 17 amino acids. V was clipped by 1 base and J by 5 bases, with 20 bases between them. The CDR3 sequence is CASSLGLSNLGTETQYF. The CDR3 nucleotides are TGTGCCAGCAGCTTAGGATTAAGTAACCTGGGTACGGAGACCCAGTACTTC.

This sequence joins TRBV29-1 and TRBJ2-3, with D hard to call. Germline V lookup: CDR1 SQVTM, CDR2 ANQGSEA. Deletions cut 4 bases from V and 1 base from J, with 3 bases between. This CDR3 region has 11 residues. The CDR3 region is CSVVGTDTQYF. In DNA form, the CDR3 reads TGCAGCGTTGTGGGCACAGATACGCAGTATTTT.

This rearrangement joins TRBV5-1 to TRBJ1-2, with D unclear. With 0 bases removed from V and 4 bases from J, the gap between germline ends came to 10 bases. The CDR3 has 14 amino acids. From germline, CDR1 is SGHRS and CDR2 YFSETQ. Here the CDR3 reads CASSLDTGSYGYTF. The CDR3 DNA is TGCGCCAGCAGCTTGGATACCGGAAGCTATGGCTACACCTTC.

CDR3 protein: CASSQGNPARGSFYNEQFF. For the CDR3, the DNA is TGTGCCAGCAGCCAAGGGAATCCAGCTCGCGGGAGTTTCTACAATGAGCAGTTCTTC. V and J are TRBV14 and TRBJ2-1, with 7 bases identical to TRBD2. V was pared by 1 base and J by 3 bases, with 15 bases of the junction left unmatched. Germline CDR1 reads SGHDN; CDR2 reads FVKESK. CDR3 length: 19 amino acids.

J is TRBJ2-2 and V is TRBV18; D not certain. The CDR3 has 16 amino acids. Germline-derived CDR1 and CDR2 are KGHSH and LQKENI. With 7 bases removed from V and 0 bases from J, the gap between germline ends came to 15 bases. CDR3 nucleotide sequence: TGTGCCAGCTTTAACCGTGGTGGGGCGAACACCGGGGAGCTGTTTTTT. Translated: CASFNRGGANTGELFF.

This chain joins TRBV7-9 and TRBJ1-1, with D hard to call. This CDR3 is built from 12 residues. The ends were cut back, 0 bases at V and 6 bases at J, with 5 bases in the middle. Germline CDR1 reads SEHNR; CDR2 reads FQNEAQ (reference sequence). CDR3 nucleotide sequence: TGTGCCAGCAGCTTAGCAGACCCTGAAGCTTTCTTT. Translating it yields CASSLADPEAFF.

The chain couples TRBV28 to TRBJ1-4; no firm D call. The CDR3 is 16 amino acids. Trimming left V 7 bases short and J 4 bases short, with 19 bases between. Germline lookup yields CDR1 MDHEN and CDR2 SYDVKM. CDR3 in amino acids: CASIGDQTAINEKLFF. For the CDR3, the DNA is TGTGCCAGCATCGGAGACCAAACGGCCATTAATGAAAAACTGTTTTTT. The whole variable domain, filled in from reference TRBV28 and TRBJ1-4, reads DVKVTQSSRYLVKRTGEKVFLECVQDMDHENMFWYRQDPGLGLRLIYFSYDVKMKEKGDIPEGYSVSREKKERFSLILESASTNQTSMYLCASIGDQTAINEKLFFGSGTQLSVL.

V usage is TRBV19 and J usage is TRBJ1-2; D is unclear. V was shortened by 7 bases and J by 5 bases, with 20 bases between the two germline ends. The V gene's germline CDR1 is LNHDA and CDR2 SQIVND (reference sequence). The CDR3 is made up of 15 amino acids. Written as DNA, the CDR3 is TGTGCCAGTATAACCACCGTGGGATTGGAGTATGGCTACACCTTC. It encodes CASITTVGLEYGYTF. The whole variable domain, filled in from reference TRBV19 and TRBJ1-2, reads DGGITQSPKYLFRKEGQNVTLSCEQNLNHDAMYWYRQDPGQGLRLIYYSQIVNDFQKGDIAEGYSVSREKKESFPLTVTSAQKNPTAFYLCASITTVGLEYGYTFGSGTRLTVV.

The J gene is TRBJ2-1, the V gene TRBV7-9, with 8 bases matching TRBD2. Germline CDR1 and CDR2: SEHNR and FQNEAQ (reference sequence). The CDR3 covers 19 residues. J gave up 15 bases and V 7 bases, and 32 bases lay outside the gene matches. This CDR3 reads CASTPAGRGKVSGKPRVFF. The CDR3 nucleotides read TGTGCCAGCACCCCCGCCGGCAGGGGAAAGGTTAGCGGGAAACCCCGGGTGTTCTTC. Drawing the rest from reference TRBV7-9 and TRBJ2-1, the complete variable domain is DTGVSQNPRHKITKRGQNVTFRCDPISEHNRLYWYRQTLGQGPEFLTYFQNEAQLEKSRLLSDRFSAERPKGSFSTLEIQRTEQGDSAMYLCASTPAGRGKVSGKPRVFFGPGTRLTVL.

The chain carries TRBV6-6 and TRBJ2-3; 9 bases map to TRBD1. With V trimmed by 7 bases and J by 4 bases, 12 bases remained unmatched. The CDR3 totals 16 residues. The germline gives CDR1 MNHNY, CDR2 SVGAGI (reference sequence). The CDR3 loop reads CASNQAQGAHPDTQYF. CDR3 nucleotides: TGTGCCAGCAACCAAGCACAGGGGGCGCACCCAGATACGCAGTATTTT.

This chain links TRBV5-1 with TRBJ2-5, with TRBD1 identical over 7 bases. Germline CDR1 SGHRS, CDR2 YFSETQ. The CDR3 consists of 14 residues. V shed 0 bases, J shed 3 bases, and the junction held 2 bases outside the gene matches. The CDR3 DNA reads TGCGCCAGCAGCTTGGGAGACAGGGAAGAGACCCAGTACTTC. Its translation: CASSLGDREETQYF.

J is TRBJ1-3 and V is TRBV28, with TRBD1 identical over 8 bases. After removal of 2 bases from V and 10 bases from J, the junction contained 13 bases not matched to a gene. CDR1 and CDR2 from the germline V gene are MDHEN and SYDVKM. CDR3 size: 16 residues. CDR3 region: CASSLPQGQVPRTIYF. For the CDR3, the DNA is TGTGCCAGCAGTTTACCCCAGGGACAGGTCCCGCGAACCATATATTTT.

The chain recombines TRBV29-1 with TRBJ1-5; TRBD1 matches at 7 bases. Germline V gene lookup returns CDR1 SQVTM and CDR2 ANQGSEA. The CDR3 contains 13 residues. The J segment lost 4 bases and the V segment lost 6 bases, leaving 6 bases of the junction unmatched. The CDR3 is CSVQPGGNQPQHF. The DNA for the CDR3 is TGCAGCGTCCAACCAGGGGGTAATCAGCCCCAGCATTTT.

V gene TRBV14 combines with J gene TRBJ2-5; a possible D gene is TRBD1 (6 bases). Between the trimmed V and J ends, which lost 3 bases and 5 bases, there was a span of 10 bases. The CDR3 is 13 amino acids. The germline V gene has CDR1 SGHDN and CDR2 FVKESK. CDR3 loop: CASSQLRGETQYF. The DNA of the CDR3 is TGTGCCAGCAGCCAGTTGAGGGGGGAGACCCAGTACTTC.

This clone was observed a single time. V and J are TRBV28 and TRBJ2-5; 12 bases line up with TRBD2. This CDR3 has 15 residues. The germline V gene encodes CDR1 MDHEN and CDR2 SYDVKM. Unmatched junction bases numbered 4, after V lost 3 bases and J lost 5 bases. CDR3: CASSFLAGGVETQYF. CDR3 nucleotides: TGTGCCAGCAGTTTTCTAGCGGGAGGGGTGGAGACCCAGTACTTC.

The chain links TRBV5-1 to TRBJ2-5; 13 nucleotides align to TRBD2. Germline-derived CDR1 and CDR2 are SGHRS and YFSETQ. V was clipped by 4 bases and J by 4 bases; unmatched bases: 4. This CDR3 spans 15 amino acids. CDR3 residues: CASSAGLAGRETQYF. The CDR3 nucleotides are TGCGCCAGCAGCGCGGGACTAGCGGGAAGAGAGACCCAGTACTTC. The full variable domain, in which reference TRBV5-1 and TRBJ2-5 provide the parts outside the CDR3, is KAGVTQTPRYLIKTRGQQVTLSCSPISGHRSVSWYQQTPGQGLQFLFEYFSETQRNKGNFPGRFSGRQFSNSRSEMNVSTLELGDSALYLCASSAGLAGRETQYFGPGTRLLVL.

This sequence joins TRBV11-2 and TRBJ2-7, with 9 bases identical to TRBD1. V lost 5 bases to trimming and J lost 1 base; unmatched junction nucleotides: 9. The CDR3 totals 16 residues. Germline lookup yields CDR1 SGHAT and CDR2 FQNNGV. The CDR3 protein is CASSRSPGQGSYEQYF. The CDR3 nucleotides are TGTGCCAGCAGCCGCTCGCCGGGACAGGGTTCCTACGAGCAGTACTTC.

V usage is TRBV28 and J usage is TRBJ2-5; TRBD1 agrees at 8 bases. Germline V lookup: CDR1 MDHEN, CDR2 SYDVKM. V lost 3 bases and J lost 4; bases outside the gene matches: 7. The CDR3 is 15 amino acids. The CDR3 DNA reads as TGTGCCAGCAGTTTCCTGGGACAGGTGATAGAGACCCAGTACTTC. Its translation: CASSFLGQVIETQYF.

Comment on this clone: The sample holds other DNA sequences that translate to the same CDR3. The CDR3 spells CASSVDPAGGYEQYF. CDR3 DNA sequence: TGTGCCAGCAGCGTAGACCCGGCAGGGGGGTACGAGCAGTACTTC. The chain couples TRBV9 to TRBJ2-7; TRBD1 might be the D (7 bases). CDR1 SGDLS and CDR2 YYNGEE come from the germline V gene. Trimming left V 0 bases short and J 4 bases short, with 14 bases between. This CDR3 is 15 amino acids long.

The gene calls are TRBV28 and TRBJ2-1, with TRBD1 matching over 7 bases. The CDR3 spans 14 residues. Germline V gene data show CDR1 as MDHEN and CDR2 as SYDVKM. The ends lost 6 bases at V and 7 bases at J; junction bases unmatched: 9. The CDR3 DNA follows: TGTGCCAGCAGGAAGGGACAGATCCTAAATGAGCAGTTCTTC. Its translation: CASRKGQILNEQFF.

This chain connects TRBV7-3 to TRBJ2-5; possible D gene TRBD2, 6 bases. The CDR3 is 13 amino acids. Germline V lookup: CDR1 SGHTA, CDR2 FQGTGA. Deletions cut 5 bases from V and 2 bases from J, with 9 bases between. CDR3 coding DNA: TGTGCCAGCAGCCCCCGGGGGCAAGAGACCCAGTACTTC. It translates to CASSPRGQETQYF. Looking up the rest from reference TRBV7-3 and TRBJ2-5 gives the full variable domain: GAGVSQTPSNKVTEKGKYVELRCDPISGHTALYWYRQSLGQGPEFLIYFQGTGAADDSGLPNDRFFAVRPEGSVSTLKIQRTERGDSAVYLCASSPRGQETQYFGPGTRLLVL.

The chain is built from TRBV11-3 and TRBJ2-7; 10 bases fit TRBD2. The germline V gene encodes CDR1 SGHNT and CDR2 YENEEA. V dropped 4 bases and J dropped 3; count of bases not matched to a gene: 6. The CDR3 is made up of 15 amino acids. CDR3 sequence reads: CASSSTASGSYEQYF. The DNA of the CDR3 is TGTGCCAGCAGCTCGACAGCTAGCGGGAGCTACGAGCAGTACTTC.

With regard to this clone: One junction end does not reproduce the germline sequence, and a read error may be involved. For the CDR3, the DNA is TGTGCCAGCAAAGGGACTAGCGGGAGCCGCGACGGGTTCTTC. It codes for CASKGTSGSRDGFF. The chain carries TRBV2 and TRBJ2-7, with 14 nucleotides matching TRBD2. The CDR3 is 14 amino acids. Per the germline V gene, CDR1 is SNHLY and CDR2 is FYNNEI.

The chain joins TRBV7-9 to TRBJ2-7; 13 positions match TRBD2. The CDR3 spans 19 residues. J lost 2 bases, V lost 4 bases, and 14 bases had no gene match. Germline V gene sequence: CDR1 SEHNR, CDR2 FQNEAQ (reference sequence). CDR3 in amino acids: CASSSRLAGGHSAAYEQYF. The CDR3 coding sequence is TGTGCCAGCAGCTCCCGACTAGCGGGAGGACACTCTGCCGCCTACGAGCAGTACTTC.

The chain is built from TRBV14 and TRBJ2-3; D unclear. There are 17 residues in the CDR3. V was clipped by 1 base and J by 2 bases, with 16 bases between them. CDR1 is SGHDN, CDR2 FVKESK, per germline. CDR3 protein: CASSQGDLTRVTDTQYF. The DNA of the CDR3 is TGTGCCAGCAGCCAAGGCGATCTCACACGGGTCACAGATACGCAGTATTTT.

V usage is TRBV2 and J usage is TRBJ2-7; a possible D gene is TRBD1 (5 bases). The CDR3 consists of 13 residues. V lost 7 bases, J lost 6 bases, and 16 bases lay in between. The germline V gene has CDR1 SNHLY and CDR2 FYNNEI. In DNA, the CDR3 is TGTGCCAGCAAGGGGCAGCTGGGTGGCGAGCAGTACTTC. Residues: CASKGQLGGEQYF.

V is TRBV28 and J is TRBJ1-1; D not resolved. Per the germline V gene, CDR1 is MDHEN and CDR2 is SYDVKM. The CDR3 sequence is 12 residues long. Between the trimmed V and J ends, which lost 5 bases and 8 bases, there was a span of 12 bases. The CDR3 reads CASSELQKEAFF. The CDR3 DNA reads TGTGCCAGCAGTGAATTACAGAAGGAAGCTTTCTTT. Based on the CDR3 plus reference TRBV28 and TRBJ1-1, the full variable domain is DVKVTQSSRYLVKRTGEKVFLECVQDMDHENMFWYRQDPGLGLRLIYFSYDVKMKEKGDIPEGYSVSREKKERFSLILESASTNQTSMYLCASSELQKEAFFGQGTRLTVV.

V and J are TRBV5-6 and TRBJ2-1; no definite D call. The germline V and J ends were trimmed by 2 bases and 1 base, with 16 bases remaining between them. CDR3 size: 17 residues. CDR1 and CDR2 (germline): SGHDT, YYEEEE. The CDR3 bases are TGTGCCAGCAGCTTCTTCCTCAAATGGGGATCCTACAATGAGCAGTTCTTC. Translating gives CASSFFLKWGSYNEQFF.

The chain combines TRBV12-2 with TRBJ1-5; TRBD1 is the table's D call, not checked against the DNA. TRBV12-2 is flagged as a pseudogene. CDR3 size: 18 residues. The CDR3 sequence: CASRLALGQDYSNQPQHF. CDR3 DNA sequence: TGTGCAAGTCGCTTAGCACTCGGACAGGACTATAGCAATCAGCCCCAGCATTTT.